This is a list of T cell receptor beta chains from one sample in a study of blood T cell repertoires in COVID-19. Sequenced by immunoSEQ multiplex PCR; TCRdb stores in-frame clones only, minus some. The table shows 250,000 or so clones, with around 87% occurring only once. The material sequenced was PBMCs or T cells enriched from blood (not recorded which). The source is a woman aged 50 to 60 who had recovered from COVID-19. Both conserved end residues are part of each CDR3. The order of the fields is D gene, CDR3 length, clone size, J gene, V gene, CDR3 protein, CDR3 DNA. The D gene is left open where the match is weak. The listing skips clone size in some rows; elsewhere it reads once, few, many or a size class.

TRBD1 15 - TRBJ1-3 TRBV5-6 CASSWQDRAANTIYF TGTGCCAGCAGCTGGCAGGACAGGGCAGCAAACACCATATATTTT
TRBD1 16 - TRBJ2-6 TRBV2 CASSVTGGAEANVLTF TGTGCCAGCAGTGTCACAGGGGGCGCGGAGGCCAACGTCCTGACTTTC
- 12 - TRBJ2-3 TRBV2 CASSPNRGTQYF TGTGCCAGCAGTCCCAACCGGGGTACGCAGTATTTT
- 16 once TRBJ2-1 TRBV5-1 CASSLMTGVGYNEQFF TGCGCCAGCAGCTTAATGACAGGTGTAGGTTACAATGAGCAGTTCTTC
TRBD2 16 - TRBJ2-5 TRBV9 CASSVGGWGGQETQYF TGTGCCAGCAGCGTAGGTGGTTGGGGGGGCCAAGAGACCCAGTACTTC
TRBD1 16 - TRBJ1-3 TRBV28 CASSPQTGFSGNTIYF TGTGCCAGCAGTCCCCAGACAGGGTTTTCTGGAAACACCATATATTTT
- 12 - TRBJ2-2 TRBV19 CAGGAGVGELFF TGTGCCGGGGGCGCGGGTGTCGGGGAGCTGTTTTTT
TRBD2 16 - TRBJ2-2 TRBV2 CASSWTSGRGSGELFF TGTGCCAGCAGTTGGACTAGCGGGAGGGGGTCCGGGGAGCTGTTTTTT
TRBD1 14 - TRBJ2-2 TRBV7-2 CASSIIGQGGELFF TGTGCCAGCAGCATCATCGGACAGGGCGGGGAGCTGTTTTTT
TRBD1 16 - TRBJ2-5 TRBV28 CASSPTRTGVQETQYF TGTGCCAGCAGCCCCACCCGGACAGGGGTTCAAGAGACCCAGTACTTC
TRBD1 14 - TRBJ1-1 TRBV19 CASERDSGNTEAFF TGTGCCAGCGAAAGGGACAGTGGGAACACTGAAGCTTTCTTT
- 15 - TRBJ2-1 TRBV6-6 CASSYSTVLRLEQFF TGTGCCAGCAGTTACTCGACAGTTCTTCGCCTTGAGCAGTTCTTC
- 13 few TRBJ1-1 TRBV27 CASSQTGNTEAFF TGTGCCAGCAGTCAGACAGGGAACACTGAAGCTTTCTTT
TRBD2 15 - TRBJ2-5 TRBV2 CASSGVAGVEETQYF TGTGCCAGCAGTGGGGTAGCGGGAGTGGAAGAGACCCAGTACTTC
TRBD2 24 - TRBJ2-3 TRBV28 CASSLITDGMASGRQWVPTNTQYF TGTGCCAGCAGTTTAATCACTGACGGTATGGCTAGCGGGAGGCAGTGGGTCCCGACGAATACGCAGTATTTT